This is a list of T cell receptor beta chains from one sample in a study of neurological immune-mediated disorders. TCRdb fed the 5' RACE reads into MiXCR, producing one record per CDR3 protein. Among some 34,000 distinct CDR3 sequences listed, around 1.5% were seen once. Sequencing was done on a sample of PBMCs. The receptors here all came from a young woman with multiple sclerosis. Each CDR3 is given with its conserved first and last residue. A D gene is named only where the DNA matches it firmly. Rows may omit the clone size; those that give it use once, few, many or a size class.

v_gene	abundance	j_gene	d_gene	CDR3nt	CDR3aa
TRBV7-2	many	TRBJ2-3	NA	TGTGCCAGCAGTTCAACCCCAGGTTTATTCACAGATACGCAGTATTTT	CASSSTPGLFTDTQYF
TRBV12-3/TRBV12-4	many	TRBJ1-1	TRBD1	TGTGCCAGCAGTGGACAGGGGCTGTCTGAAGCTTTCTTT	CASSGQGLSEAFF
TRBV7-9	many	TRBJ2-5	TRBD2	TGTGCCAGCAGCTACAGCGGGGGCTCAGAGACCCAGTACTTC	CASSYSGGSETQYF
TRBV6-2/TRBV6-3	many	TRBJ2-7	NA	TGTGCCAGCAGCCACGGGGGACTCGAGATCTACGAGCAGTACTTC	CASSHGGLEIYEQYF
TRBV10-3	many	TRBJ1-2	NA	TGTGCCATCAGTGAAACGGTAGAATATGGCTACACCTTC	CAISETVEYGYTF
TRBV5-1	many	TRBJ1-1	NA	TGCGCCAGCAGCGATGAGAACAGAGTGGACACTGAAGCTTTCTTT	CASSDENRVDTEAFF
TRBV7-2	many	TRBJ1-5	NA	TGTGCCAGCAGCCAGGGCAGCTTTTATCAGCCCCAGCATTTT	CASSQGSFYQPQHF
TRBV20-1	many	TRBJ2-2	TRBD2	TGCAGTGCTAGCGGGGGGGCCTTGGTCGCCGGGGAGCTGTTTTTT	CSASGGALVAGELFF
TRBV14	NA	TRBJ2-7	NA	TGTGCCAGCAGCTGGGGCCTCACCTACGAGCAGTACTTC	CASSWGLTYEQYF
TRBV20-1	many	TRBJ1-4	NA	TGCAGTGCAAGCGGGGGGCTAGAAAAACTGTTTTTT	CSASGGLEKLFF
TRBV12-3/TRBV12-4	many	TRBJ2-2	TRBD2	TGTGCCAGCACCTCCGGGACTAGCGGGGGGGTGAACACCGGGGAGCTGTTTTTT	CASTSGTSGGVNTGELFF
TRBV7-6	many	TRBJ2-7	NA	TGTGCCAGCGCCTTCGGGCAGGGCTACGAGCAGTACTTC	CASAFGQGYEQYF
TRBV20-1	few	TRBJ2-3	NA	TGCAGTGCTAGAAGGGGCACAGATACGCAGTATTTT	CSARRGTDTQYF
TRBV29-1	NA	TRBJ2-1	NA	TGCAGCGACTGGCCAGCCTACAATGAGCAGTTCTTC	CSDWPAYNEQFF
TRBV7-2	many	TRBJ2-5	TRBD2	TGTGCCAGCAGCCTGGGGAGGGAATGGCAAGAGACCCAGTACTTC	CASSLGREWQETQYF
TRBV12-3/TRBV12-4	many	TRBJ2-5	TRBD2	TGTGCCAGCAGTTTTCTTGTTATAAGGCTAGCGGGGGATCAAGAGACCCAGTACTTC	CASSFLVIRLAGDQETQYF
TRBV7-2	many	TRBJ2-3	NA	TGTGCCAGCAGCGCAACCGGGACTGCTAGCACAGATACGCAGTATTTT	CASSATGTASTDTQYF
TRBV12-3/TRBV12-4	many	TRBJ2-1	TRBD2	TGTGCCAGCAGAAACGCGGGGGGGCCGCGAGAGCAGTTCTTC	CASRNAGGPREQFF
TRBV7-2	many	TRBJ2-7	NA	TGTGCCAGTTTACAGGGAGGGTGGGGCGAGCAGTACTTC	CASLQGGWGEQYF
TRBV7-3	many	TRBJ1-1	NA	TGTGCCAGCAGCACACAGGGTAACACTGAAGCTTTCTTT	CASSTQGNTEAFF
TRBV7-3	many	TRBJ1-4	NA	TGTGCCAGCAGCTCCCGAGAGGCGTGGGAGATTTTT	CASSSREAWEIF
TRBV15	many	TRBJ1-2	NA	TGTGCCACCAGCGGGGGCAGGAACTATGGCTACACCTTC	CATSGGRNYGYTF
TRBV5-1	many	TRBJ2-1	NA	TGCGCCAGCAGCTTGGATCAGGGGTACAATGAGCAGTTCTTC	CASSLDQGYNEQFF
TRBV5-1	many	TRBJ2-7	NA	TGCGCCAGCAGCTTAGATACCGTCTCCGAGCAGTACTTC	CASSLDTVSEQYF
TRBV7-2	many	TRBJ2-3	TRBD1	TGTGCCAGCAGCACGGACAGGAGAACAGATACGCAGTATTTT	CASSTDRRTDTQYF
TRBV29-1	NA	TRBJ1-1	NA	TGCAGCGTACGGAAGGGGGACACTGAAGCTTTCTTT	CSVRKGDTEAFF
TRBV20-1	many	TRBJ2-7	NA	TGCAGTGCGGAGAGGGAGCGCTACGAGCAGTACTTC	CSAERERYEQYF
TRBV12-3/TRBV12-4	many	TRBJ2-3	NA	TGTGCCAGCAGGTCCCTGTCTAGCACAGATACGCAGTATTTT	CASRSLSSTDTQYF
TRBV7-2	many	TRBJ2-3	TRBD2	TGTGCCAGCAGCTTAGCCCCTAGCGGGGGGACAGATACGCAGTATTTT	CASSLAPSGGTDTQYF
TRBV7-2	many	TRBJ1-4	NA	TGTGCCAGCAGCTTTAGCGCAACTAATGAAAAACTGTTTTTT	CASSFSATNEKLFF
TRBV12-3/TRBV12-4	many	TRBJ1-5	NA	TGTGCCAGCAGTCCCCGGCAGGGCGGCAATCAGCCCCAGCATTTT	CASSPRQGGNQPQHF
TRBV12-3/TRBV12-4	many	TRBJ1-1	NA	TGTGCCAGCAGGAGGGACACTGAAGCTTTCTTT	CASRRDTEAFF
TRBV7-6	many	TRBJ2-1	NA	TGTGCCAGCAGCTCCCTGGACACGAACTACAATGAGCAGTTCTTC	CASSSLDTNYNEQFF
TRBV6-6	many	TRBJ1-5	TRBD1	TGTGCCAGCAGTTACCTGGGACAGGCCCAGCCCCAGCATTTT	CASSYLGQAQPQHF
TRBV2	many	TRBJ2-3	NA	TGTGCCAGCGAGTACAGGGACACAGATACGCAGTATTTT	CASEYRDTDTQYF
TRBV29-1	many	TRBJ2-7	NA	TGCAGCGTTGAAGATTCTGGTGCCGAGCAGTACTTC	CSVEDSGAEQYF
TRBV29-1	many	TRBJ2-1	TRBD2	TGCAGCGCCGGGAGTGCGGGGGGGTCCTACAATGAGCAGTTCTTC	CSAGSAGGSYNEQFF
TRBV18	NA	TRBJ2-3	TRBD2	TGTGCCAGCTCACCCCTCCTGACTAGCGGGGGCACAGATACGCAGTATTTT	CASSPLLTSGGTDTQYF
TRBV2	many	TRBJ2-2	NA	TGTGCCAGCACGGGACACTCCACCGGGGAGCTGTTTTTT	CASTGHSTGELFF
TRBV12-3/TRBV12-4	many	TRBJ2-1	NA	TGTGCCAGCAGTTTAATGGCTGGGGGATACAATGAGCAGTTCTTC	CASSLMAGGYNEQFF
TRBV5-1	many	TRBJ2-7	TRBD2	TGCGCCAGCAGCTCCGGGACTAGTATATCCTACGAGCAGTACTTC	CASSSGTSISYEQYF
TRBV20-1	many	TRBJ1-5	TRBD1	TGCAGTGCCAAACGCTGGACAGGGAGGGAACAGCCCCAGCATTTT	CSAKRWTGREQPQHF
TRBV5-5	few	TRBJ2-3	NA	TGTGCCAGCAGCTTGGAGGGATCTAGCACAGATACGCAGTATTTT	CASSLEGSSTDTQYF
TRBV20-1	many	TRBJ2-3	NA	TGCAGTGCCAGGACTGGCCCTAGCACAGATACGCAGTATTTT	CSARTGPSTDTQYF
TRBV12-3/TRBV12-4	many	TRBJ2-7	NA	TGTGCCAGCAGTTCCGACCAGCGGTTGGCTCAGTACTTC	CASSSDQRLAQYF
TRBV18	many	TRBJ1-2	TRBD1	TGTGCCAGCTCACCCGGACAGGGTGAAGGCTACACCTTC	CASSPGQGEGYTF
TRBV24-1	many	TRBJ2-1	NA	TGTGCCACCAGTGATCGATTCGACGGACGGGGCGAGCAGTTCTTC	CATSDRFDGRGEQFF
TRBV6-6	many	TRBJ2-6	NA	TGTGCCAGCAGTTTGGATCCCCGAGGGCGGGGGCCAGGGGCCAACGTCCTGACTTTC	CASSLDPRGRGPGANVLTF
TRBV4-1	many	TRBJ2-7	TRBD1	TGCGCCAGCAGCCAAGCCGGGACAGGGGGCTGGGAGCAGTACTTC	CASSQAGTGGWEQYF
TRBV6-5	many	TRBJ1-1	NA	TGTGCCAGCATGGGGTACACTGAAGCTTTCTTT	CASMGYTEAFF
TRBV7-2	many	TRBJ2-3	NA	TGTGCCAGCAGCCCAGGAGGGGTTTATACGCAGTATTTT	CASSPGGVYTQYF